The 18 T cell receptor beta chains listed next were all sequenced from one sample in a study of T cell changes during pregnancy in multiple sclerosis. Assay used: immunoSEQ multiplex PCR; TCRdb lists only in-frame clones, some missing. The sample lists over 55,000 clones; 87% were seen once. The sequenced material came from peripheral blood from another person, used as feeder cells. These receptors were taken from a human donor whose cells served as feeder cells for cultures in a pregnancy study.

This rearrangement joins TRBV29-1 to TRBJ2-1, with 7 positions matching TRBD1. Per the germline V gene, CDR1 is SQVTM and CDR2 is ANQGSEA. The ends lost 4 bases at V and 6 bases at J; junction bases unmatched: 9. The CDR3 runs 14 residues. CDR3 region: CSVVRGPLPNEQFF. As DNA, the CDR3 is TGCAGCGTTGTAAGGGGGCCCCTCCCCAATGAGCAGTTCTTC.

The rearrangement links TRBV6-1 to TRBJ2-1; D is possibly TRBD2 (5 bases). Germline values: CDR1 MNHNS, CDR2 SASEGT. The length of the CDR3 is 14 residues. V lost 7 bases, J lost 3 bases, and 13 bases lay in between. This CDR3 is CASTGSAGYNEQFF. The CDR3 nucleotides read TGTGCCAGCACCGGTAGCGCAGGCTACAATGAGCAGTTCTTC.

The J gene is TRBJ2-5, the V gene TRBV5-1; D remains unclear. Per the germline V gene, CDR1 is SGHRS and CDR2 is YFSETQ. V was cut by 7 bases and J by 2 bases, with 15 bases left in between. The CDR3 is 14 residues long. Here the CDR3 reads CASGDGRPQETQYF. DNA for the CDR3: TGCGCCAGCGGAGACGGGCGACCTCAAGAGACCCAGTACTTC.

The chain carries TRBV11-3 and TRBJ1-1; perhaps TRBD1 as D (6 bases). This CDR3 comprises 12 residues. Germline V gene sequence: CDR1 SGHNT, CDR2 YENEEA. Trimming removed 5 bases at V and 5 bases at J, with 9 bases between. CDR3 in amino acids: CASSTRGTEAFF. The CDR3 nucleotides read TGTGCCAGCAGCACCAGGGGTACTGAAGCTTTCTTT.

This clone has more than one count but fewer than ten. This CDR3 is also generated by other DNA sequences in the sample. The rearrangement links TRBV4-3 to TRBJ1-2; D remains unclear. The CDR3 runs 14 residues. Germline-derived CDR1 and CDR2 are LGHNA and YSLEER. Trimming removed 1 base at V and 4 bases at J, with 10 bases between. CDR3: CASSQGKGGYGYTF. The CDR3 nucleotides read TGCGCCAGCAGCCAAGGGAAGGGTGGCTATGGCTACACCTTC.

The CDR3 protein is CASSLRDRDYPNEKLFF. As DNA, the CDR3 is TGTGCCAGCTCGCTCCGGGACAGGGATTATCCTAATGAAAAACTGTTTTTT. V and J are TRBV18 and TRBJ1-4; 9 positions agree with TRBD1. This CDR3 comprises 17 residues. Per the germline V gene, CDR1 is KGHSH and CDR2 is LQKENI. The trim removed 6 bases at V and 3 bases at J, leaving 11 bases unmatched.

V is TRBV4-3 and J is TRBJ1-1; 10 bases are a match to TRBD1. This CDR3 region has 18 residues. In germline, CDR1 is LGHNA, CDR2 YSLEER. Losses at the gene ends were 5 bases for V and 1 base for J; bases not matched to a gene: 13. The CDR3 region has the DNA TGCGCCAGCAGCACACGAGGGACAGGGGATTTTTGGAACACTGAAGCTTTCTTT. Translation: CASSTRGTGDFWNTEAFF.

This clone was seen a handful of times. The chain has TRBV11-2 and TRBJ1-2; maybe TRBD1 (6 bases). Germline V gene data show CDR1 as SGHAT and CDR2 as FQNNGV. The CDR3 has 17 residues. The V end lost 3 bases, the J end lost 2 bases, and 19 bases lay between the germline ends. CDR3 protein: CASSLAFDRDTNYGYTF. The DNA for the CDR3 is TGTGCCAGCAGCTTGGCCTTCGATCGGGACACCAACTATGGCTACACCTTC.

V gene TRBV2 combines with J gene TRBJ1-5; the D is unclear. V shed 2 bases and J shed 4 bases, with 9 bases lying between them. Germline assignment: CDR1 SNHLY and CDR2 FYNNEI. The CDR3 sequence is 14 residues long. The CDR3 nucleotides read TGTGCCAGCAGTGAAATCCCTCCTAATCAGCCCCAGCATTTT. It specifies CASSEIPPNQPQHF.

The chain carries TRBV5-1 and TRBJ2-7; a possible D gene is TRBD1 (5 bases). Germline values: CDR1 SGHRS, CDR2 YFSETQ. CDR3 length equals 13 residues. The V end lost 6 bases, the J end lost 4 bases, and 14 bases lay between the germline ends. CDR3 residues: CASTPEGAYEQYF. The CDR3 DNA reads as TGCGCCAGCACCCCGGAAGGGGCGTACGAGCAGTACTTC.

The chain employs TRBV4-3 and TRBJ1-1; D is unresolved. Trimming removed 0 bases at V and 0 bases at J, with 8 bases between. Looked up from germline, CDR1 is LGHNA and CDR2 is YSLEER. This CDR3 has 15 amino acids. CDR3 nucleotides: TGCGCCAGCAGCCAAGATAGCCCCCTGAACACTGAAGCTTTCTTT. This codes for CASSQDSPLNTEAFF.

V gene TRBV6-5 combines with J gene TRBJ1-2, with a possible D match to TRBD1 (6 bases). Germline V gene sequence: CDR1 MNHEY, CDR2 SVGAGI. CDR3 size: 14 residues. Trimming shortened V by 3 bases and J by 3 bases, and 11 bases separated the two germline ends. The CDR3 bases are TGTGCCAGCAGTTATTCGGGGGGCGACTATGGCTACACCTTC. Amino acids: CASSYSGGDYGYTF.

V usage is TRBV5-1 and J usage is TRBJ1-1, with 7 bases that match TRBD1. This CDR3 has 15 amino acids. J gave up 4 bases and V 2 bases, and 8 bases lay outside the gene matches. Germline CDR1 and CDR2: SGHRS and YFSETQ. Here the CDR3 reads CASSFGDRETTEAFF. The CDR3 coding sequence is TGCGCCAGCAGCTTTGGCGACAGGGAGACCACTGAAGCTTTCTTT.

This rearrangement joins TRBV10-3 to TRBJ2-2; tentative D call: TRBD2 (6 bases). The CDR3 loop spans 12 amino acids. Germline CDR1 reads ENHRY; CDR2 reads SYGVKD. Trimming pared 6 bases from V and 5 bases from J, leaving 7 bases between. The CDR3 nucleotides read TGTGCCATCAGCGGAGGGACCGGGGAGCTGTTTTTT. Translation gives CAISGGTGELFF.

The gene calls are TRBV7-8 and TRBJ2-5, with D tentatively TRBD1 (6 bases). The germline V gene has CDR1 SGHVS and CDR2 FQNEAQ. V lost 4 bases, J lost 5 bases, and 8 bases lay in between. The CDR3 contains 12 residues. This CDR3 reads CASSSTGETQYF. As DNA, the CDR3 is TGTGCCAGCAGCTCCACAGGGGAGACCCAGTACTTC.

The chain couples TRBV25-1 to TRBJ2-5, with D hard to call. The CDR3 totals 13 residues. Per the germline V gene, CDR1 is MGHDK and CDR2 is SYGVNS. V gave up 2 bases and J gave up 5 bases, with 9 bases separating them. CDR3 region: CASSEVIGETQYF. CDR3 nucleotide sequence: TGTGCCAGCAGTGAAGTAATAGGGGAGACCCAGTACTTC.

The V gene is TRBV28, the J gene TRBJ1-2, with TRBD1 matching over 8 bases. This CDR3 is 13 amino acids long. Trimming removed 6 bases from V and 4 bases from J; junction bases left unmatched: 4. Germline V gene lookup returns CDR1 MDHEN and CDR2 SYDVKM. The CDR3 loop is CASSPTGAYGYTF. CDR3 DNA: TGTGCCAGCAGCCCGACAGGGGCCTATGGCTACACCTTC.

V is TRBV2 and J is TRBJ1-1; TRBD1 is a possible D gene (5 bases). This CDR3 contains 14 residues. With 7 bases removed from V and 3 bases from J, the gap between germline ends came to 15 bases. CDR1 and CDR2 from the germline V gene are SNHLY and FYNNEI. CDR3 nucleotides: TGTGCCAGCACGGACCACTGGGGGGACACTGAAGCTTTCTTT. Translating it yields CASTDHWGDTEAFF.